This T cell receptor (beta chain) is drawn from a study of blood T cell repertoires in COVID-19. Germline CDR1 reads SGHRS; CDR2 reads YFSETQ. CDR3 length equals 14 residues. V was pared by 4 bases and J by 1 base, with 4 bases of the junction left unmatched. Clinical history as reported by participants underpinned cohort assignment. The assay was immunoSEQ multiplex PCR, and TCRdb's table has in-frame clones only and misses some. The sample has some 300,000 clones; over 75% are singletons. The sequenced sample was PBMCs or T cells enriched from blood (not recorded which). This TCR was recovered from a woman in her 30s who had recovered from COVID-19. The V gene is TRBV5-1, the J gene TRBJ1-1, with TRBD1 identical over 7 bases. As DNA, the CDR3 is TGCGCCAGCAGCGGGGGACAGCCGAACACTGAAGCTTTCTTT. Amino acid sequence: CASSGGQPNTEAFF.